This TCR beta chain was profiled in a study of neoadjuvant nivolumab and ipilimumab in lung cancer. The study, taken as a whole, reports: TCR clonality did not significantly correlate with pathologic tumor regression. A small number of samples were TCR sequenced.

Clones were read by immunoSEQ multiplex PCR, and TCRdb kept only the in-frame ones, dropping some. The table has 39,000 or so clones, 89% seen once. In germline, CDR1 is SEHNR, CDR2 FQNEAQ (reference sequence). There are 13 residues in the CDR3. Deletions cut 2 bases from V and 4 bases from J, with 8 bases between. The sample holds a few counts of this clone. Its specificity is unknown. The specimen comprised peripheral blood, sampled before neoadjuvant nivolumab, alone or with ipilimumab. This sequence joins TRBV7-9 and TRBJ1-1; D is undetermined. This TCR was recovered from an adult with non-small cell lung cancer. CDR3 bases: TGTGCCAGCAGCTTAAGGGAGTTCACTGAAGCTTTCTTT. This sequence encodes CASSLREFTEAFF. The full variable domain, rest sourced from reference TRBV7-9 and TRBJ1-1, is DTGVSQNPRHKITKRGQNVTFRCDPISEHNRLYWYRQTLGQGPEFLTYFQNEAQLEKSRLLSDRFSAERPKGSFSTLEIQRTEQGDSAMYLCASSLREFTEAFFGQGTRLTVV.